This T cell receptor beta chain appears in the sequencing data of a study of Graves' ophthalmopathy and Graves' hyperthyroidism. Study-wide findings and caveats: Blood also carried most expanded thyroid clonotypes exceeding 0.001 frequency.

Other autoimmune diseases, uncontrolled infections, pregnancy and lactation each led to patient exclusion. Clinicians diagnosed using symptoms, serum thyroxine, TRAb, thyroid ultrasound and orbital computed tomography. The authors amplified TCR beta CDR3 regions, and they did so from RNA transcripts for repertoire sequencing. A first-round RT-PCR used HTBI primers, followed by a second-round multiplex PCR. TCRdb ran MiXCR on the multiplex PCR reads and lists one entry per CDR3 protein. In the table there are about 700,000 distinct CDR3 sequences, approximately 39% of which are singletons. Notes on this clonotype: Its matching antigen is unknown. A much larger clone differs by one base, so this may be a read error. The conserved phenylalanine or tryptophan normally closing the CDR3 is absent here, so this likely arose from a read error.

The sample consisted of peripheral blood. This TCR derives from an adult man with Graves' ophthalmopathy.

CDR3 residues: CASSFRSQDEQYL. The DNA of the CDR3 is TGTGCCAGCAGCTTTCGGAGTCAGGACGAGCAGTACCTC. This rearrangement joins TRBV11-2 to TRBJ2-7; D gene unclear. V dropped 3 bases and J dropped 5 bases, with 11 bases sitting between them. Germline lookup yields CDR1 SGHAT and CDR2 FQNNGV. This CDR3 is built from 13 residues.